What follows describes a single TCR beta chain. CDR3 length: 15 amino acids. Germline loops: CDR1 SNHLY, CDR2 FYNNEI. The J segment lost 7 bases and the V segment lost 8 bases, leaving 7 bases of the junction unmatched. The source of the sample is a study of low-dose radiotherapy and immunotherapy resistance in tumors. Study details: Every two weeks, cyclophosphamide 200 mg/m2 was infused one day before radiation plus immunotherapy.

Primers targeting TRAV and TRBV primed first-strand cDNA, covering alpha and beta chains. A constant-region primer paired with the V-primer adapter amplified TCRs over 20 PCR cycles. A single record per CDR3 protein comes from TCRdb applying MiXCR to the reads. The sample has some 94,000 distinct CDR3 sequences, less than 25% seen once; the top ten hold roughly 13%. Time point described: after trial treatment. Treatment in this sample: LDRT plus nivolumab, ipilimumab, low-dose cyclophosphamide and aspirin (RACIN trial). The receptor's source is a female donor with ovarian cancer. The specimen comprised PBMCs, sampled after low-dose radiotherapy plus immunotherapy. The chain carries TRBV2 and TRBJ2-1; TRBD2 matches 14 bases. The DNA of the CDR3 is TGTGCCAGCCGTAAGACTAGCGGGAGGGGAAATGAGCAGTTCTTC. The encoded protein is CASRKTSGRGNEQFF.